One and the same sample provided the 30 T cell receptor beta chains below, sequenced in a study of T cell repertoires in ileal Crohn's disease. Clones were read by immunoSEQ multiplex PCR, and TCRdb kept only the in-frame ones, dropping some. Of about 17,000 clones detected, approximately 87% appear once; the ten largest clones hold approximately 10%. The sequencing input was ileal tissue. These receptors originate from an adult with Crohn's disease.

The V call is TRBV5-4, the J call TRBJ1-6; 7 nucleotides agree with TRBD1. The CDR3 has 14 residues. Germline V gene sequence: CDR1 SGHNT, CDR2 YYREEE (reference sequence). The V and J ends lost 4 bases and 7 bases, in that order; junction bases with no gene match: 5. CDR3 DNA: TGTGCCAGCAGCACCCGGGACAGCAATTCACCCCTCCACTTT. Translating it yields CASSTRDSNSPLHF. Full variable domain (remainder filled in from reference TRBV5-4 and TRBJ1-6): ETGVTQSPTHLIKTRGQQVTLRCSSQSGHNTVSWYQQALGQGPQFIFQYYREEENGRGNFPPRFSGLQFPNYSSELNVNALELDDSALYLCASSTRDSNSPLHFGNGTRLTVT.

The chain has TRBV25-1 and TRBJ1-5, with TRBD1 matching 7 bases. Trimming took 5 bases from V and 4 from J; bases not matched to a gene: 5. Germline CDR1 reads MGHDK; CDR2 reads SYGVNS. This CDR3 region has 14 residues. The CDR3 is CASSPRQGNQPQHF. Written as DNA, the CDR3 is TGTGCCAGCAGTCCCCGACAGGGTAATCAGCCCCAGCATTTT.

This clone has only one observation. The rearrangement uses TRBV6-5 and TRBJ2-3; 9 nucleotides agree with TRBD1. CDR3 length: 16 residues. CDR1 and CDR2 from the germline V gene are MNHEY and SVGAGI. The V and J ends lost 1 base and 0 bases, in that order; junction bases with no gene match: 2. In DNA form, the CDR3 reads TGTGCCAGCAGTTACTTTGGGACAGGGAGCACAGATACGCAGTATTTT. Its translation is CASSYFGTGSTDTQYF.

V is TRBV18 and J is TRBJ1-5, with 7 bases aligning to TRBD1. The CDR3 length is 15 residues. Germline V CDR1 and CDR2: KGHSH, LQKENI. V lost 6 bases, J lost 4 bases, and 9 bases stayed unmatched. CDR3 DNA sequence: TGTGCCAGCTCTCGTGGACGGGACAGAAATCAGCCCCAGCATTTT. Encoded protein: CASSRGRDRNQPQHF.

V is TRBV9 and J is TRBJ2-7, with TRBD2 as a possible D gene (6 bases). The V end was cut by 0 bases, the J end by 2 bases, with 12 bases between. This CDR3 is 15 amino acids long. Looked up from germline, CDR1 is SGDLS and CDR2 is YYNGEE. This CDR3 reads CASSVDGRGTYEQYF. DNA for the CDR3: TGTGCCAGCAGCGTAGACGGGCGGGGAACCTACGAGCAGTACTTC.

The chain combines TRBV30 with TRBJ1-2; D not resolved. Trimming stripped 3 bases from V and 8 bases from J, with 16 bases between. CDR1 is GTSNPN and CDR2 is SVGIG in the germline V gene (reference sequence). This CDR3 is built from 13 residues. Here the CDR3 reads CAWRDPRVEGYTF. The CDR3 DNA is TGTGCCTGGAGGGATCCCCGGGTCGAAGGCTACACCTTC.

The rearrangement joins TRBV21-1 to TRBJ1-2; TRBD1 is taken as the D call from the table, unchecked against the DNA. TRBV21-1 is described as a pseudogene. The CDR3 extends over 19 amino acids. CDR3 nucleotides: TGTGCCAGCAGCAAAAGGCCAAAGCCGGGACAAGCAATAAACTATGGCTACACCTTC. This sequence encodes CASSKRPKPGQAINYGYTF.

This sequence joins TRBV2 and TRBJ2-1, with a possible D match to TRBD2 (5 bases). Trimming stripped 4 bases from V and 9 bases from J, with 16 bases between. This CDR3 spans 14 amino acids. Germline values: CDR1 SNHLY, CDR2 FYNNEI. The DNA for the CDR3 is TGTGCCAGCAGTGTGGCTCCGGGGTTGACTGAGCAGTTCTTC. Residues: CASSVAPGLTEQFF.

V and J are TRBV7-3 and TRBJ2-1; 10 bases map to TRBD2. The CDR3 consists of 16 residues. Trimming at V came to 4 bases and at J to 7 bases, leaving 10 bases not matched to a gene. The germline V gene encodes CDR1 SGHTA and CDR2 FQGTGA. The CDR3 coding sequence is TGTGCCAGCAGCTCAGCGGGGGGGCCGGTTGGTAATGAGCAGTTCTTC. This encodes CASSSAGGPVGNEQFF.

The genes are TRBV27 and TRBJ2-1; D possibly corresponds to TRBD1 (5 bases). The CDR3 totals 13 residues. V lost 6 bases, J lost 9 bases, and 15 bases lay in between. Germline lookup yields CDR1 MNHEY and CDR2 SMNVEV (reference sequence). The CDR3, as DNA: TGTGCCAGCAGCTCCGAGGTCAGGGTTGAGCAGTTCTTC. Protein: CASSSEVRVEQFF.

The chain couples TRBV9 to TRBJ1-4; D may be TRBD1 (6 bases). Trimming shortened V by 3 bases and J by 5 bases, and 20 bases separated the two germline ends. Germline V gene data show CDR1 as SGDLS and CDR2 as YYNGEE. This CDR3 is 17 amino acids long. The CDR3 DNA reads as TGTGCCAGCAGCGCCGGACAGACCCTTTCTCCGAATGAAAAACTGTTTTTT. Its protein product is CASSAGQTLSPNEKLFF.

V usage is TRBV6-5 and J usage is TRBJ2-4, with D perhaps TRBD2 (7 bases). The germline V gene encodes CDR1 MNHEY and CDR2 SVGAGI. This CDR3 has 15 amino acids. V was clipped by 0 bases and J by 6 bases, with 12 bases between them. CDR3 sequence (DNA): TGTGCCAGCAGTTACTCAGGAGGGGGGGGAAACATTCAGTACTTC. Translation: CASSYSGGGGNIQYF.

V usage is TRBV28 and J usage is TRBJ1-1, with D maybe TRBD1 (5 bases). Germline loops: CDR1 MDHEN, CDR2 SYDVKM. The CDR3 is 11 amino acids. V was clipped by 6 bases and J by 10 bases, with 12 bases between them. As DNA, the CDR3 is TGTGCCAGCAGGGAACAGGCCTCAGCTTTCTTT. Residues: CASREQASAFF.

This chain joins TRBV11-2 and TRBJ2-2, with D tentatively TRBD1 (6 bases). Germline V lookup: CDR1 SGHAT, CDR2 FQNNGV. V was shortened by 6 bases and J by 5 bases, with 10 bases between the two germline ends. This CDR3 spans 13 amino acids. The CDR3 spells CASSSRGTGELFF. Here the CDR3 DNA reads TGTGCCAGCAGTTCGAGGGGGACCGGGGAGCTGTTTTTT.

The chain recombines TRBV12-5 with TRBJ2-2; tentatively, D is TRBD1 (7 bases). The V gene lost 7 bases and the J gene lost 0 bases, with 12 bases spanning the gap. Germline CDR1 is LGHNT and CDR2 is FRNRAP. This CDR3 contains 15 residues. The CDR3 bases are TGTGCTAGTGCCCCAGGGGGGCCGAACACCGGGGAGCTGTTTTTT. Translated, it gives CASAPGGPNTGELFF.

In its sample, this clone was seen once. The CDR3 region has the DNA TGCGCCACAGGGGCGGCGGGAACTAATGAAAAACTGTTTTTT. This sequence encodes CATGAAGTNEKLFF. V and J are TRBV29-1 and TRBJ1-4; TRBD1 matches 7 bases. CDR3 size: 14 residues. Germline lookup yields CDR1 SQVTM and CDR2 ANQGSEA.

This clone appeared once. V gene TRBV27 combines with J gene TRBJ2-7; 7 positions agree with TRBD2. After removal of 2 bases from V and 0 bases from J, the junction contained 1 base not matched to a gene. The V gene's germline CDR1 is MNHEY and CDR2 SMNVEV (reference sequence). The length of the CDR3 is 14 residues. CDR3 DNA sequence: TGTGCCAGCAGTTTAAGCGGGGCCTCCTACGAGCAGTACTTC. It specifies CASSLSGASYEQYF.

The V and J genes are TRBV5-5 and TRBJ2-7; D might be TRBD2 (5 bases). The V end lost 0 bases, the J end lost 7 bases, and 8 bases lay between the germline ends. The CDR3 is made up of 12 amino acids. Germline values: CDR1 SGHKS, CDR2 YYEKEE (reference sequence). DNA of the CDR3: TGTGCCAGCAGCTTGGGGCAGCGGGAGCAGTACTTC. Translated: CASSLGQREQYF.

This chain uses TRBV7-9 with TRBJ1-1, with TRBD1 matching 10 bases. The germline gives CDR1 SEHNR, CDR2 FQNEAQ (reference sequence). Trimming removed 0 bases from V and 1 base from J; junction bases left unmatched: 8. The CDR3 totals 18 residues. The DNA for the CDR3 is TGTGCCAGCAGCTTAGCCCTACGACAGGGGGCCACGAACACTGAAGCTTTCTTT. It is translated as CASSLALRQGATNTEAFF.

The rearrangement links TRBV5-6 to TRBJ1-1, with D perhaps TRBD1 (5 bases). V gave up 5 bases and J gave up 5 bases, with 13 bases separating them. The CDR3 runs 13 residues. CDR1 SGHDT and CDR2 YYEEEE come from the germline V gene. This CDR3 reads CASSLGRGTEAFF. The CDR3 region has the DNA TGTGCCAGCAGTCTCGGCCGGGGGACTGAAGCTTTCTTT.

The chain has TRBV29-1 and TRBJ2-5; TRBD2 aligns across 8 bases. CDR3 size: 13 residues. Germline V lookup: CDR1 SQVTM, CDR2 ANQGSEA. With 4 bases clipped from V and 2 bases from J, the junction kept 3 bases outside the gene matches. The CDR3 loop reads CSVGSGGQETQYF. As DNA, the CDR3 is TGCAGCGTTGGAAGCGGGGGACAAGAGACCCAGTACTTC.

The count of this clone is one. The rearrangement joins TRBV30 to TRBJ2-7, with D possibly TRBD1 on 6 matching bases. The CDR3 spans 13 residues. Trimming shortened V by 2 bases and J by 3 bases, and 11 bases separated the two germline ends. Germline V gives CDR1 GTSNPN, CDR2 SVGIG (reference sequence). The CDR3, as DNA: TGTGCCTGGAGTTTGGACAGAAACTACGAGCAGTACTTC. The encoded protein is CAWSLDRNYEQYF.

This chain uses TRBV2 with TRBJ1-1; no reliable D call. Trimming took 4 bases from V and 7 from J, leaving 16 bases between them. Germline-derived CDR1 and CDR2 are SNHLY and FYNNEI. This CDR3 has 14 residues. CDR3 amino acids: CASSVGRAGGEAFF. In nucleotides, the CDR3 is TGTGCCAGCAGTGTTGGCCGGGCTGGAGGTGAAGCTTTCTTT.

CDR3 DNA: TGTGCCAGTGGACTTTCCAGGGGTGGCTACGAGCAGTACTTC. It specifies CASGLSRGGYEQYF. The chain carries TRBV7-2 and TRBJ2-7, with D possibly being TRBD1 (6 bases). The CDR3 loop spans 14 amino acids. Germline V gene data show CDR1 as SGHTA and CDR2 as FQGNSA. The V and J ends lost 9 bases and 3 bases respectively, with 18 bases between them.

The chain recombines TRBV29-1 with TRBJ2-6; D gene uncertain. Between the trimmed V and J ends, which lost 5 bases and 3 bases, there was a span of 8 bases. The CDR3 has 13 residues. Germline V CDR1 and CDR2: SQVTM, ANQGSEA. CDR3 amino acids: CSVNFYGANVLTF. CDR3 in DNA: TGCAGCGTTAATTTCTATGGGGCCAACGTCCTGACTTTC.

The V gene is TRBV2, the J gene TRBJ1-4; TRBD1 aligns across 8 bases. The V gene end was trimmed by 7 bases and the J gene end by 8 bases; junction bases not matched to a gene: 12. This CDR3 has 15 residues. In germline, CDR1 is SNHLY, CDR2 FYNNEI. This CDR3 reads CASKGQASPAEKLFF. The DNA for the CDR3 is TGTGCCAGCAAGGGACAGGCCTCTCCGGCAGAAAAACTGTTTTTT.

This clone occurred a few times. The chain carries TRBV9 and TRBJ2-7, with 8 positions matching TRBD1. The CDR3 is 14 amino acids. Germline values: CDR1 SGDLS, CDR2 YYNGEE. Unmatched junction bases numbered 6, after V lost 4 bases and J lost 3 bases. The CDR3 region has the DNA TGTGCCAGCAGCAAAACAGGGGGATACTACGAGCAGTACTTC. It specifies CASSKTGGYYEQYF. Combining the CDR3 with reference TRBV9 and TRBJ2-7 gives the whole variable domain DSGVTQTPKHLITATGQRVTLRCSPRSGDLSVYWYQQSLDQGLQFLIQYYNGEERAKGNILERFSAQQFPDLHSELNLSSLELGDSALYFCASSKTGGYYEQYFGPGTRLTVT.

This chain links TRBV25-1 with TRBJ1-6; no clear D gene. This CDR3 spans 14 amino acids. Germline-derived CDR1 and CDR2 are MGHDK and SYGVNS. The V end lost 3 bases, the J end lost 4 bases, and 7 bases lay between the germline ends. The CDR3 DNA reads as TGTGCCAGCAGTGATTGGAGGTATAATTCACCCCTCCACTTT. Translation gives CASSDWRYNSPLHF.

This clone occurred a few times. The chain has TRBV7-9 and TRBJ2-1, with TRBD2 matching over 9 bases. CDR3 size: 14 residues. The junction had 8 bases not matched to a gene; V was cut back by 5 bases and J by 9 bases. Germline values: CDR1 SEHNR, CDR2 FQNEAQ (reference sequence). CDR3 DNA: TGTGCCAGCAGCCGAGGGACTAGCTGGAGTGAGCAGTTCTTC. It translates to CASSRGTSWSEQFF.

The V gene is TRBV18, the J gene TRBJ1-1; D uncertain. Germline V gene sequence: CDR1 KGHSH, CDR2 LQKENI. This CDR3 comprises 14 residues. V dropped 5 bases and J dropped 1 base, with 11 bases sitting between them. CDR3 loop: CASSTRNENTEAFF. CDR3 bases: TGTGCCAGCTCAACCAGGAACGAGAACACTGAAGCTTTCTTT.